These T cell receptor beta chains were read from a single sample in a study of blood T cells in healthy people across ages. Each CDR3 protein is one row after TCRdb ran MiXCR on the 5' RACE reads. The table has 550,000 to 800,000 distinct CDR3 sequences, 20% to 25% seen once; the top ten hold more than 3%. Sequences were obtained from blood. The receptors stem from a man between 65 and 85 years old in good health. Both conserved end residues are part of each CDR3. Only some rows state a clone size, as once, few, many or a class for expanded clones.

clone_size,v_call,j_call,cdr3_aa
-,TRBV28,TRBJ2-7,CASAVNYEQYF
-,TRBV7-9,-,CASSLAGGFDEQYF
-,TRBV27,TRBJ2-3,CASSRDDTGTQYF
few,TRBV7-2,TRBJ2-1,CASSLSQATYNEQFF
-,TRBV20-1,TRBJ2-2,CSAPWAGKGTGELFF
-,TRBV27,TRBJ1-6,CASSSGVRSPLHF
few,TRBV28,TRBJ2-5,CASSLGQAWGGQETQYF
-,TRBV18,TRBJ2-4,CASSPPAGAHIQYF
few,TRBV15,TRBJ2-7,CATSREFPYEQYF
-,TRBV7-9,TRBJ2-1,CASDPRFLGASSYNEQFF
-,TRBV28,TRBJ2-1,CASSLVSGTGDFYNEQFF
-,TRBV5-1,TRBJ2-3,CASKGTSTDTQYF
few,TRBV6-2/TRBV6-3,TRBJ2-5,CASSKLEGTQYF
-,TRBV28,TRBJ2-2,CASSLMGDNGELFF
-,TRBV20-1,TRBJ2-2,CSASRDLTAGELFF
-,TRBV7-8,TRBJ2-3,CASGFTGGPGDTQYF
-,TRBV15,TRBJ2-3,CATGARASSTDTQYF
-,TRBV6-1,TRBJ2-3,CASSGKVFDTQYF
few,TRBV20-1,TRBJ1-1,CSARDGGDTEAFF
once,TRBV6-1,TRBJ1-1,CATTLTVNTEAFF
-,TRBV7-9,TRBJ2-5,CASSPARGSKETQYF
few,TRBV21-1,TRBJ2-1,CASSRGTSGRNGHEQFF
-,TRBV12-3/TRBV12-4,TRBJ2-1,CASNVLAASYNEQFF
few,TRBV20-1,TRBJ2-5,CSAIGTSETQYF
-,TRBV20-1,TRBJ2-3,CSARKGLADTQYF
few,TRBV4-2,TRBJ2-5,CASSQDSSGSWETQYF
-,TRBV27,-,CASKGQYNEQFF
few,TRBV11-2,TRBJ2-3,CASSLGVAVTDTQYF
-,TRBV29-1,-,CSVVGLGGTQYF
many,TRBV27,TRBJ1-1,CASSGGGRTEAFF
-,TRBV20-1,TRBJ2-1,CSASPSGSYNEQFF
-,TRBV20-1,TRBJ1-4,CSARRTGDEKLFF
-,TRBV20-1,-,CSAQLAGGAYEQYF
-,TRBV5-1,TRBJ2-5,CASSLALGGRQQETQYF
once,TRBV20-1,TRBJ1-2,CSAGTGGDGYTF
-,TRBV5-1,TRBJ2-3,CASSLESRTLTAGTQYF
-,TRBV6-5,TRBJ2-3,CASSYPRLARDTQYF
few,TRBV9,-,CASSEISGSIKEQFF
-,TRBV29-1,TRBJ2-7,CSVARGQDPRYEQYF
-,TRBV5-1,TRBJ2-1,CASSRDYNYNEQFF
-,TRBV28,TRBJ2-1,CASSLIGLAETYNEQFF
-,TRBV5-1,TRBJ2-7,CASSGTSGSAFSYEQYF
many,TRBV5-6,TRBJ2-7,CASSLPDNYEQYF
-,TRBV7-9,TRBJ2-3,CASSRSGQGLGDTQYF
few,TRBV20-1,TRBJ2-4,CSARVDDRGNIQYF